Shown below are 27 T cell receptor beta chains from a single sample sequenced in a study of blood T cells in healthy people across ages. Combining a sample-barcoded 5' primer with a J-beta primer mix, a second PCR ran for roughly 7 to 12 cycles. TCRdb analysed the 5' RACE reads with MiXCR anew, one entry per CDR3 protein. There are about 650,000 distinct CDR3 sequences in the sample; about 30% occur only once, and 15% lies in the top ten. Material for sequencing was blood. The receptor source for this set is a woman of 80 years or more in good health.

A few counts support this clonotype. This rearrangement joins TRBV12-3 or TRBV12-4 to TRBJ2-1, with 9 bases that match TRBD2. The CDR3 is 16 residues long. V lost 5 bases to trimming and J lost 1 base; unmatched junction nucleotides: 6. CDR3 loop: CASSPSSGESYNEQFF. In nucleotides, the CDR3 is TGTGCCAGCAGTCCCTCTAGCGGGGAATCCTACAATGAGCAGTTCTTC.

The chain joins TRBV6-1 to TRBJ2-7; D not resolved. V lost 7 bases and J 7 bases, leaving 26 bases between the germline ends. The V gene's germline CDR1 is MNHNS and CDR2 SASEGT. This CDR3 has 16 amino acids. As DNA, the CDR3 is TGTGCCAGCACGCTCGAAAACAGATTTTCGGGCAATGAGCAGTACTTC. Translated, it gives CASTLENRFSGNEQYF.

This clonotype was observed many times. The rearrangement joins TRBV5-1 to TRBJ2-3; D is perhaps TRBD2 (5 bases). The CDR3 spans 14 residues. From germline, CDR1 is SGHRS and CDR2 YFSETQ. Between the trimmed V and J ends, which lost 5 bases and 1 base, there was a span of 11 bases. CDR3 loop: CASRLDGGTDTQYF. CDR3 nucleotides: TGCGCCAGCAGACTTGACGGGGGCACAGATACGCAGTATTTT. Looking up the rest from reference TRBV5-1 and TRBJ2-3 gives the full variable domain: KAGVTQTPRYLIKTRGQQVTLSCSPISGHRSVSWYQQTPGQGLQFLFEYFSETQRNKGNFPGRFSGRQFSNSRSEMNVSTLELGDSALYLCASRLDGGTDTQYFGPGTRLTVL.

V is TRBV29-1 and J is TRBJ2-4; no clear D gene. Judging by the DNA end, TRBJ2-7 fits better; the J call may be wrong. CDR3 size: 13 residues. Looked up from germline, CDR1 is SQVTM and CDR2 is ANQGSEA. CDR3 nucleotides: TGCAGCGTCACGGACCGTTGGACCTACGAGCAGTACTTC. Translation gives CSVTDRWTYEQYF.

In its sample, this clonotype was seen many times. This chain uses TRBV27 with TRBJ2-7; 9 bases align to TRBD2. Trimming took 4 bases from V and 2 from J; bases not matched to a gene: 3. Germline CDR1 is MNHEY and CDR2 is SMNVEV (reference sequence). The CDR3 runs to 14 residues. CDR3 residues: CASSSPSGAYEQYF. The CDR3 region has the DNA TGTGCCAGCAGTTCCCCTAGCGGGGCCTACGAGCAGTACTTC.

This clonotype was picked up many times. This chain links TRBV6-6 with TRBJ2-3, with TRBD1 matching 9 bases. The germline V gene has CDR1 MNHNY and CDR2 SVGAGI (reference sequence). CDR3 size: 15 residues. V gave up 5 bases and J gave up 3 bases; unmatched junction bases: 6. The CDR3 DNA is TGTGCCAGCAGTCACCCGGGACAGGGAACAGATACGCAGTATTTT. This gives the protein CASSHPGQGTDTQYF.

In this sample, this clonotype turned up a few times. The chain uses TRBV7-2 and TRBJ1-2; TRBD1 is a possible D gene (5 bases). The V end lost 1 base, the J end lost 6 bases, and 18 bases lay between the germline ends. The CDR3 sequence is 16 residues long. CDR1 and CDR2 (germline): SGHTA, FQGNSA. CDR3 in DNA: TGTGCCAGCAGCTTAGGACTCGGGACTATGCGGGATGGCTACACCTTC. Its protein is CASSLGLGTMRDGYTF. The full variable domain, with the rest looked up from reference TRBV7-2 and TRBJ1-2, is GAGVSQSPSNKVTEKGKDVELRCDPISGHTALYWYRQSLGQGLEFLIYFQGNSAPDKSGLPSDRFSAERTGGSVSTLTIQRTQQEDSAVYLCASSLGLGTMRDGYTFGSGTRLTVV.

This clonotype has a count of ten or more. The chain is built from TRBV20-1 and TRBJ2-3, with D hard to call. Trimming took 6 bases from V and 2 from J, leaving 21 bases between them. The germline gives CDR1 DFQATT, CDR2 SNEGSKA (reference sequence). The CDR3 spans 16 residues. In DNA form, the CDR3 reads TGCAGTGCGCGTCCCCTGAAACGGGTATACACAGATACGCAGTATTTT. Its translation: CSARPLKRVYTDTQYF.

The chain carries TRBV29-1 and TRBJ1-1, with D maybe TRBD1 (6 bases). Trimming stripped 3 bases from V and 4 bases from J, with 18 bases between. The germline V gene has CDR1 SQVTM and CDR2 ANQGSEA. CDR3 size: 15 residues. The CDR3 sequence: CSVDPTSGVSTEAFF. CDR3 DNA sequence: TGCAGCGTTGATCCAACCTCAGGGGTCTCCACTGAAGCTTTCTTT.

The rearrangement joins TRBV5-6 to TRBJ1-1; 9 positions match TRBD1. The CDR3 runs to 16 residues. V lost 4 bases and J lost 5; bases outside the gene matches: 12. Germline V gene lookup returns CDR1 SGHDT and CDR2 YYEEEE. The CDR3 bases are TGTGCCAGCAGCCTCCGGGACAGGGCACCGAGAACTGAAGCTTTCTTT. It yields the protein CASSLRDRAPRTEAFF. The whole variable domain, remainder taken from reference TRBV5-6 and TRBJ1-1, is DAGVTQSPTHLIKTRGQQVTLRCSPKSGHDTVSWYQQALGQGPQFIFQYYEEEERQRGNFPDRFSGHQFPNYSSELNVNALLLGDSALYLCASSLRDRAPRTEAFFGQGTRLTVV.

This clonotype has a handful of counts. J is TRBJ1-6 and V is TRBV30; 7 bases agree with TRBD1. Losses at the gene ends were 3 bases for V and 6 bases for J; bases not matched to a gene: 8. This CDR3 has 15 amino acids. CDR1 and CDR2 (germline): GTSNPN, SVGIG (reference sequence). CDR3 sequence reads: CAWSPSTGFNSPLHF. CDR3 sequence (DNA): TGTGCCTGGAGCCCTTCGACAGGGTTTAATTCACCCCTCCACTTT.

This clonotype was counted ten times or more. This rearrangement joins TRBV7-8 to TRBJ2-6; D call uncertain. Trimming took off 1 base at V and 0 bases at J, with 10 bases between the two ends. This CDR3 has 17 residues. From germline, CDR1 is SGHVS and CDR2 FQNEAQ. CDR3 nucleotides: TGTGCCAGCAGCTTAGAACAGAGAGCCTCTGGGGCCAACGTCCTGACTTTC. Its translation: CASSLEQRASGANVLTF.

This clonotype was picked up one time. The chain has TRBV5-1 and TRBJ2-7; TRBD1 agrees at 7 bases. V shed 5 bases and J 0 bases; nucleotides not matched to a gene: 11. There are 16 residues in the CDR3. Per the germline V gene, CDR1 is SGHRS and CDR2 is YFSETQ. CDR3 sequence: CASRLSYGQASYEQYF. For the CDR3, the DNA is TGCGCCAGCAGACTATCCTACGGACAGGCCTCCTACGAGCAGTACTTC.

This clonotype was seen repeatedly, ten times or more. The genes are TRBV7-2 and TRBJ1-6; D is uncertain. CDR3 size: 16 residues. CDR1 and CDR2 (germline): SGHTA, FQGNSA. Trimming removed 2 bases at V and 0 bases at J, with 8 bases between. CDR3 loop: CASSLRKSSYNSPLHF. CDR3 DNA sequence: TGTGCCAGCAGCTTAAGGAAGAGCTCCTATAATTCACCCCTCCACTTT.

Regarding this clonotype: This may be a read error, as it is one base from a much larger clone. This chain uses TRBV7-2 with TRBJ1-2; no clear D. Germline lookup yields CDR1 SGHTA and CDR2 FQGNSA. The CDR3 runs to 17 residues. CDR3 sequence (DNA): TGTGCCAGCAGCTTAGGGGCGGTCAGGCAGATTAACTATGGCCACACCTTC. Protein: CASSLGAVRQINYGHTF.

In its sample, this clonotype was seen a few times. The chain is built from TRBV30 and TRBJ1-2; 7 nucleotides agree with TRBD1. Unmatched junction bases numbered 12, after V lost 4 bases and J lost 4 bases. The CDR3 is 15 residues long. Germline values: CDR1 GTSNPN, CDR2 SVGIG (reference sequence). The CDR3 DNA sequence: TGTGCCTGGATTGCACAGGGACAGCTCCGCTATGGCTACACCTTC. Protein: CAWIAQGQLRYGYTF.

The J gene is TRBJ2-6, the V gene TRBV20-1; D possibly corresponds to TRBD2 (5 bases). In germline, CDR1 is DFQATT, CDR2 SNEGSKA (reference sequence). This CDR3 has 13 residues. Trimming took off 6 bases at V and 0 bases at J, with 6 bases between the two ends. The CDR3 nucleotides are TGCAGTGCCACTAGCTCTGGGGCCAACGTCCTGACTTTC. Amino acids: CSATSSGANVLTF.

The chain combines TRBV7-8 with TRBJ1-2; 7 bases fit TRBD1. CDR1 and CDR2 (germline): SGHVS, FQNEAQ. The CDR3 loop spans 15 amino acids. Germline trimming cut 4 bases from V and 1 base from J; bases unmatched to any gene: 6. The CDR3 nucleotides read TGTGCCAGCAGCTCAAGGACAGGACTTAACTATGGCTACACCTTC. Protein: CASSSRTGLNYGYTF.

The sample holds many counts of this clonotype. The chain employs TRBV11-2 and TRBJ1-2; D possibly corresponds to TRBD1 (5 bases). Germline assignment: CDR1 SGHAT and CDR2 FQNNGV. The CDR3 totals 17 residues. Trimming left V 5 bases short and J 0 bases short, with 19 bases between. The CDR3 sequence is CASSPRAGGDSNYGYTF. DNA for the CDR3: TGTGCCAGCAGCCCTAGGGCCGGAGGGGACTCTAACTATGGCTACACCTTC.

The J gene is TRBJ1-2, the V gene TRBV29-1; 10 nucleotides match TRBD1. The CDR3 extends over 13 amino acids. Germline CDR1 and CDR2: SQVTM and ANQGSEA. The ends lost 7 bases at V and 0 bases at J; junction bases unmatched: 2. The DNA for the CDR3 is TGCAGCGGTGGGACAGGGGCTAACTATGGCTACACCTTC. Translating gives CSGGTGANYGYTF.

This chain connects TRBV6-1 to TRBJ2-5; TRBD2 matches at 7 bases. The CDR3 covers 15 residues. V trimming: 4 bases; J trimming: 5 bases; junction bases outside the gene matches: 10. Germline loops: CDR1 MNHNS, CDR2 SASEGT. Here the CDR3 DNA reads TGTGCCAGCAGTGCCGGGGGAGGGTTAGGTGAGACCCAGTACTTC. Residues: CASSAGGGLGETQYF.

The chain links TRBV18 to TRBJ2-1; TRBD1 aligns across 7 bases. The CDR3 contains 12 residues. V dropped 4 bases and J dropped 10; count of bases not matched to a gene: 4. The germline V gene has CDR1 KGHSH and CDR2 LQKENI. CDR3 in DNA: TGTGCCAGCTCACAAGACAGGGACGAGCAGTTCTTC. It translates to CASSQDRDEQFF.

This clonotype occurred many times. This rearrangement joins TRBV28 to TRBJ2-4; no clear D. The ends were cut back, 2 bases at V and 0 bases at J, with 8 bases in the middle. The CDR3 runs to 15 residues. Germline-derived CDR1 and CDR2 are MDHEN and SYDVKM. The CDR3 DNA reads as TGTGCCAGCAGTTTAGCTTCTCTAGCCAAAAACATTCAGTACTTC. Its translation is CASSLASLAKNIQYF. Full variable domain (rest looked up from reference TRBV28 and TRBJ2-4): DVKVTQSSRYLVKRTGEKVFLECVQDMDHENMFWYRQDPGLGLRLIYFSYDVKMKEKGDIPEGYSVSREKKERFSLILESASTNQTSMYLCASSLASLAKNIQYFGAGTRLSVL.

This chain joins TRBV12-5 and TRBJ2-2, with D perhaps TRBD1 (5 bases). The CDR3 contains 15 residues. CDR1 LGHNT and CDR2 FRNRAP come from the germline V gene. Trimming stripped 2 bases from V and 0 bases from J, with 7 bases between. As DNA, the CDR3 is TGTGCTAGTGGTTTGACAGGCGCGAACACCGGGGAGCTGTTTTTT. As protein: CASGLTGANTGELFF.

This clonotype appeared many times. This chain uses TRBV18 with TRBJ2-3; no definite D call. V was cut by 3 bases and J by 0 bases, with 7 bases left in between. The germline gives CDR1 KGHSH, CDR2 LQKENI. CDR3 size: 14 residues. CDR3 sequence: CASSPISSTDTQYF. CDR3 DNA: TGTGCCAGCTCACCTATCTCTAGCACAGATACGCAGTATTTT.

This clonotype was picked up a small number of times. The genes are TRBV27 and TRBJ2-2; perhaps TRBD2 as D (6 bases). The CDR3 spans 16 residues. The ends were cut back, 1 base at V and 6 bases at J, with 15 bases in the middle. Germline values: CDR1 MNHEY, CDR2 SMNVEV (reference sequence). The CDR3 is CASSLWSSGYAGELFF. The CDR3 region has the DNA TGTGCCAGCAGTTTATGGTCCAGCGGGTACGCCGGGGAGCTGTTTTTT.

This clonotype has more than one count but fewer than ten. A much larger clonotype is one base distant, so this may be a read error. J is TRBJ2-7 and V is TRBV5-6; TRBD1 agrees at 7 bases. The CDR3 totals 16 residues. The ends lost 0 bases at V and 0 bases at J; junction bases unmatched: 6. Germline V CDR1 and CDR2: SGHDT, YYEEEE. The CDR3 reads CASSLGCRDSSYEQYF. CDR3 in DNA: TGTGCCAGCAGCTTGGGCTGCCGGGACAGCTCCTACGAGCAGTACTTC.